The rows below give T cell receptor beta chains drawn from one sample of a study of metastatic and nonmetastatic thyroid tumors. TCRdb re-analyzed the PCR reads through MiXCR. This table holds about 30,000 clones, about 22% found once. Source material: blood. Every receptor here comes from a female donor with papillary thyroid cancer or a benign thyroid nodule (not recorded which). Some clones in this sample may be carry-over from other donors' samples. Both conserved end residues are part of each CDR3. The order of the fields is clone size, J gene, D gene, V gene, CDR3 length, CDR3 protein, CDR3 DNA. The D gene is left open where the match is weak. The size field is filled for only some rows; it gives once, few, many or a size class.

medium-sized | TRBJ2-7 | . | TRBV6-1 | 13 | CASSAVLSYEQYF | TGTGCCAGCAGCGCCGTACTCTCCTACGAGCAGTACTTC
. | TRBJ2-3 | TRBD2 | TRBV15 | 15 | CATSSSGASTDTQDF | TGTGCAACCAGCAGTAGCGGGGCCAGCACAGATACGCAGGATTTT
many | TRBJ2-7 | . | TRBV4-3 | 18 | CASSQAVGGGTGFYEQYF | TGCGCCAGCAGCCAAGCCGTCGGGGGGGGGACAGGGTTCTACGAGCAGTACTTC
many | TRBJ1-5 | TRBD1 | TRBV10-1 | 14 | CASSEGTGNQPQHF | TGCGCCAGCAGTGAAGGGACAGGCAATCAGCCCCAGCATTTT
many | TRBJ2-5 | TRBD2 | TRBV7-3 | 15 | CASSSGTRDQETQYF | TGTGCCAGCAGCTCCGGGACTAGGGACCAAGAGACCCAGTACTTC
medium-sized | TRBJ2-7 | . | TRBV28 | 16 | CASSPLEVLFSYEQYF | TGTGCCAGCAGTCCCCTCGAGGTGCTATTCTCCTACGAGCAGTACTTC
many | TRBJ2-5 | TRBD2 | TRBV9 | 17 | CASSVGPSGSLQETQYF | TGTGCCAGCAGCGTAGGTCCTAGCGGGAGTCTCCAAGAGACCCAGTACTTC
many | TRBJ2-3 | TRBD1 | TRBV28 | 18 | CASSIIPDRPLGTDTQYF | TGTGCCAGCAGTATAATTCCGGACAGGCCCCTTGGCACAGATACGCAGTATTTT
many | TRBJ2-2 | . | TRBV9 | 15 | CASSVGQGSTGELFF | TGTGCCAGCAGCGTAGGGCAGGGGTCGACCGGGGAGCTGTTTTTT
many | TRBJ1-4 | . | TRBV5-6 | 16 | CASSLAGALANEKLFF | TGTGCCAGCAGCTTGGCAGGGGCGCTTGCTAATGAAAAACTGTTTTTT
many | TRBJ1-1 | TRBD1 | TRBV27 | 15 | CASSILDRGPTEAFF | TGTGCCAGCAGTATTCTGGACAGGGGGCCAACTGAAGCTTTCTTT
many | TRBJ2-7 | . | TRBV5-4 | 14 | CASSLPTADGEQYF | TGTGCCAGCAGCTTGCCAACAGCCGATGGCGAGCAGTACTTC
many | TRBJ2-1 | . | TRBV4-2 | 15 | CASSRERGVVQGQFF | TGTGCCAGCAGCCGCGAGAGGGGAGTAGTACAAGGGCAGTTCTTC
. | TRBJ1-6 | . | TRBV5-1 | 15 | CASSLDGGIGSPLHF | TGCGCCAGCAGCTTGGATGGGGGTATCGGTTCACCCCTCCACTTT
. | TRBJ2-2 | . | TRBV6-1 | 14 | CASRPSVNTGELFF | TGTGCCAGCAGACCTTCTGTTAACACCGGGGAGCTGTTTTTT
many | TRBJ2-3 | TRBD2 | TRBV6-2/TRBV6-3 | 14 | CASTPLGRADTQYF | TGTGCCAGCACCCCCCTAGGGAGGGCGGATACGCAGTATTTT
. | TRBJ1-2 | . | TRBV6-2/TRBV6-3 | 14 | CASGWGRRSEVYTF | TGTGCCAGCGGATGGGGTCGGCGATCGGAGGTCTACACCTTC
. | TRBJ1-2 | . | TRBV4-1 | 16 | CASSHVFRVLDYGYTF | TGCGCCAGCAGCCACGTTTTCCGGGTATTGGACTATGGCTACACCTTC